A selection of T cell receptor beta chains follows, all from one sample in a study of T cells in Graves' hyperthyroidism and ophthalmopathy. TCRdb passed the multiplex PCR reads through MiXCR, listing each CDR3 protein once. This sample has about 210,000 distinct CDR3 sequences, with approximately 17% found just once. What was sequenced was blood. These receptors were obtained from a man in his fifties or sixties with Graves' hyperthyroidism. CDR3s include the opening cysteine and the closing phenylalanine or tryptophan. The D gene is left open where the match is weak. Size is stated for part of the rows, as once, few or many counts, or as a class when the clone is expanded.

J	V	D	size	DNA	CDR3
TRBJ1-1	TRBV27	.	many	TGTGCCAGCAGTTTAATTGCGCGGCAGGGAAGGAACACTGAAGCTTTCTTT	CASSLIARQGRNTEAFF
TRBJ1-4	TRBV7-2	.	many	TGTGCCAGCAGCTTAAGGGGGTGGGAAAAACTGTTTTTT	CASSLRGWEKLFF
TRBJ1-5	TRBV29-1	.	few	TGCAGCGTAGGATCTGGGTTCGATCAGCCCCAGCATTTT	CSVGSGFDQPQHF
TRBJ1-5	TRBV18	TRBD1	.	TGTGCCAGCTCACCAGGACAGGGCGATCAGCCCCAGCATTTT	CASSPGQGDQPQHF
TRBJ2-2	TRBV7-2	.	many	TGTGCCAGCAGCCTGACAGGATCCAACACCGGGGAGCTGTTTTTT	CASSLTGSNTGELFF
TRBJ2-1	TRBV6-1	TRBD2	many	TGTGCCAGCAGTGAACAGTGGGGACTAGCGTTAGATGAGCAGTTCTTC	CASSEQWGLALDEQFF
TRBJ2-5	TRBV14	.	.	TGTGCCAGCAGCCACAGGGGATCGGAGACCCAGTACTTC	CASSHRGSETQYF
TRBJ1-2	TRBV28	.	many	TGTGCCAGCAGTTTGAACGGAGGGCACTTCTATGGCTACACCTTC	CASSLNGGHFYGYTF
TRBJ2-3	TRBV19	TRBD2	few	TGTGCCAGTAGGGGACTAGCGGGAGTATTCGCAGATACGCAGTATTTT	CASRGLAGVFADTQYF
TRBJ2-7	TRBV5-4	.	many	TGTGCCAGCAGCTTGGTCCGGGACTCCCTGGGCGAGCAGTACTTC	CASSLVRDSLGEQYF
TRBJ2-7	TRBV5-1	TRBD2	.	TGCGCCAGCAGCTTTGCTAGCGGGAGTTACGAGCAGTACTTC	CASSFASGSYEQYF
TRBJ1-2	TRBV7-9	TRBD1	.	TGTGCCAGCAGCCCACAGGGGGGCTGGGGCTACACCTTC	CASSPQGGWGYTF
TRBJ2-1	TRBV6-1	TRBD2	.	TGTGCCAGCAGTAACCCCTCCACCGGGACTAGCGGGAGTGTAAATGAGCAGTTCTTC	CASSNPSTGTSGSVNEQFF
TRBJ2-7	TRBV4-1	TRBD1	few	TGCGCCAGCGGGGCGGATTTAGGGGACAGAGCCCGTACGAGGCAGTACTTC	CASGADLGDRARTRQYF
TRBJ2-7	TRBV4-2	TRBD2	many	TGTGCCAGCAGCCCTAGAGGTAGCGGGTACGAGCAGTACTTC	CASSPRGSGYEQYF
TRBJ2-2	TRBV10-2	TRBD1	few	TGCGCCAGCACTTCCGGGACAGGGGGCATCGGGGAGCTGTTTTTT	CASTSGTGGIGELFF
TRBJ2-1	TRBV2	.	many	TGTGCCAGCCTTCAGGGAATGTCCTACAATGAGCAGTTCTTC	CASLQGMSYNEQFF
TRBJ2-5	TRBV12-3/TRBV12-4	.	many	TGTGCCAGCAGTTTAGGATCCGGCAGAGACAAAGAGACCCAGTACTTC	CASSLGSGRDKETQYF
TRBJ2-3	TRBV15	.	.	TGTGCCACCAGCAGAGATTTACGGTATGGGCAGTATTTT	CATSRDLRYGQYF
TRBJ2-7	TRBV7-9	.	.	TGTGCCAGCAGCTTAGGGTCTGGGTTAAGGAACAAGCAGTACTTC	CASSLGSGLRNKQYF
TRBJ2-1	TRBV7-9	TRBD2	few	TGTGCCAGCAACGGGGGGACGGACGACAATGAGCAGTTCTTC	CASNGGTDDNEQFF
TRBJ2-1	TRBV2	.	many	TGTGCCAGCAGTTACCGGACAGAATTCAATGAGCAGTTCTTC	CASSYRTEFNEQFF
TRBJ1-5	TRBV6-1	.	few	TGTGCCAGCAGTGAGTCAGGGGCAATGGGCAATCAGCCCCAGCATTTT	CASSESGAMGNQPQHF
TRBJ1-1	TRBV7-2	TRBD1	many	TGTGCCAGCAGCTTAGAGGGATATGGCAGGGGGCTTGAAGCTTTCTTT	CASSLEGYGRGLEAFF
TRBJ2-2	TRBV6-1	.	.	TGTGCCAGCAGTCCCCCCGGCGGGGAGCTGCTTTTT	CASSPPGGELLF
TRBJ1-1	TRBV28	TRBD1	many	TGTGCCAGCAGTTTTTCAGGGGGCAAAACTGAAGCTTTCTTT	CASSFSGGKTEAFF
TRBJ2-3	TRBV7-8	TRBD2	.	TGTGCCAGCAGCTTAGTACCGGGACTAGGGGTTCTCGGCACAGATACGCAGTATTTT	CASSLVPGLGVLGTDTQYF
TRBJ1-1	TRBV3-1	.	many	TGTGCCAGCAGCCAGGGAAGGGGCACTGAAGCTTTCTTT	CASSQGRGTEAFF
TRBJ1-1	TRBV5-1	TRBD1	many	TGCGCCAGCAGCTGGGACAGGGTGAACACTGAAGCTTTCTTT	CASSWDRVNTEAFF
TRBJ1-5	TRBV30	TRBD1	.	TGTGCCAGTAGTACAGGGACAGGGTTGGGTCAAGGTGAGCCCCAGCATTTT	CASSTGTGLGQGEPQHF
TRBJ1-1	TRBV12-3/TRBV12-4	.	few	TGTGCCAGCAGTTCGGGATTTGACACTGAAGCTTTCTTT	CASSSGFDTEAFF
TRBJ1-2	TRBV29-1	TRBD1	few	TGCAGCGTTGAAGTTCCCGGGACAGGGGGCGAGGGCTACACCTTC	CSVEVPGTGGEGYTF
TRBJ2-1	TRBV24-1	TRBD2	few	TGTGCCACCAGTGATCCAGGACTAGCGGGAGGGATTTCTGGGAGCGGCTCCTACAATGAGCAGTTCTTC	CATSDPGLAGGISGSGSYNEQFF
TRBJ2-7	TRBV27	TRBD1	many	TGTGCCAGCAGTCCAGTTGGGGGGACAGGGGGGCCCTACGAGCAGTACTTC	CASSPVGGTGGPYEQYF
TRBJ1-5	TRBV19	TRBD1	.	TGTGCCAGTAGCCAGGGGGGAGGCAATCAGCCCCAGCATTTT	CASSQGGGNQPQHF
TRBJ1-4	TRBV2	.	many	TGTGCCAGCAGTGAGGGTCCCATAGGGGAAAAACTGTTTTTT	CASSEGPIGEKLFF
TRBJ2-3	TRBV5-5	.	few	TGTGCCAGCAGCTTGGAACAGGACACAGATACGCAGTATTTT	CASSLEQDTDTQYF
TRBJ2-5	TRBV28	.	.	TGTGCCAGCACAACAGCGGACCCCCCAGAGACCCAGTACTTC	CASTTADPPETQYF
TRBJ1-1	TRBV2	.	.	TGTGCCAGCAGTGAAAGGCTCAAGAACACTGAAGCTTTCTTT	CASSERLKNTEAFF
TRBJ2-1	TRBV18	.	many	TGTGCCAGCTCATGGGCGGATGAGCAGTTCTTC	CASSWADEQFF
TRBJ2-7	TRBV25-1	.	few	TGTGCCAGCAGTGACCGGGGACACTCCTACGAGCAGTACTTC	CASSDRGHSYEQYF
TRBJ2-7	TRBV20-1	TRBD2	many	TGCAGTGCTAGTGCGCTAGCGGGATTAACCTACGAGCAGTACTTC	CSASALAGLTYEQYF
TRBJ2-1	TRBV28	TRBD1	many	TGTGCCAGCAGTTTCCTGAGGACAGGGGGATCGTACAATGAGCAGTTCTTC	CASSFLRTGGSYNEQFF
TRBJ1-1	TRBV28	.	.	TGTGCCAGCAGTTTAACCGGAGGCCTCATGAACACTGAAGCTTTCTTT	CASSLTGGLMNTEAFF
TRBJ2-5	TRBV29-1	TRBD1	many	TGCAGCGTTTTACGGACAGGGGGCGGTGAGACCCAGTACTTC	CSVLRTGGGETQYF
TRBJ2-7	TRBV3-1	.	many	TGTGCCAGCAGCCAGGATGAAGTGTCAGGAAGGCAGTACTTC	CASSQDEVSGRQYF
TRBJ1-2	TRBV28	.	many	TGTGCCAGCAGTTTACAGCCGTCCGGCTACACCTTC	CASSLQPSGYTF